This TCR beta chain was obtained from a study of blood T cells in healthy people across ages. CDR3 length: 15 residues. V was pared by 3 bases and J by 8 bases, with 10 bases of the junction left unmatched. Germline-derived CDR1 and CDR2 are SGHRS and YFSETQ. Study results and caveats: Estimates drawn from one million T cells were deemed to understate diversity. Naive T cell percentage and TCR beta diversity correlated strongly.

As for this clonotype: Antigen specificity is unknown.

PCR was performed a second time for roughly 7 to 11 cycles using a sample-barcoded 5' primer and a J-beta primer mix. TCRdb recomputed calls from the 5' RACE reads with MiXCR, one row per CDR3 protein. The sample yields more than 800,000 distinct CDR3 sequences, about 28% seen once. The chain carries TRBV5-1 and TRBJ1-4; 7 bases fit TRBD1. The receptor was derived from a woman at least 80 years old in good health. Sequencing input: blood. The CDR3 region is CASSSNRGGWEKLFF. CDR3 coding DNA: TGCGCCAGCAGCTCGAACAGGGGAGGATGGGAAAAACTGTTTTTT.